This TCR beta chain emerged from a study of graft-versus-host responses after intestinal transplantation. The V end lost 0 bases, the J end lost 6 bases, and 16 bases lay between the germline ends. Germline CDR1 and CDR2: MGHRA and YSYEKL. The length of the CDR3 is 16 residues. Profiled with immunoSEQ multiplex PCR; TCRdb holds only in-frame clones, not every one. The sample holds about 29,000 clones; around nine tenths are singletons and the top ten take around a tenth. Here the sequenced sample was PBMCs, taken about 420 days after intestinal transplantation. The source of this sequence is a human patient who received an intestinal transplant, so some T cells may come from the graft donor. V is TRBV4-1 and J is TRBJ2-3; D may be TRBD2 (7 bases). The CDR3, as DNA: TGCGCCAGCAGCCAAGAGTTTTCGGGGGGCCGGGATACGCAGTATTTT. Its translation is CASSQEFSGGRDTQYF.